A single sample is the source of the 19 T cell receptor beta chains below, sequenced in a study of identical twins. TCRdb ran MiXCR on the 5' RACE reads and lists one entry per CDR3 protein. The repertoire holds around 230,000 distinct CDR3 sequences, around 10% seen once, with roughly 5% in the top ten. What was sequenced was memory (CD45RO+) T cells sorted from blood. These receptors all come from a young woman in good health.

This clonotype was detected ten times or more. For the CDR3, the DNA is TGTGCCAGCAGCCAAGAGGAAGGACGGGGGCCCCAGCATTTT. This sequence encodes CASSQEEGRGPQHF. The J gene is TRBJ1-5, the V gene TRBV3-1; D ambiguous. Trimming took 0 bases from V and 9 from J, leaving 12 bases between them. Germline loops: CDR1 LGHDT, CDR2 YNNKEL (reference sequence). The CDR3 runs to 14 residues. The full variable domain, rest sourced from reference TRBV3-1 and TRBJ1-5, is DTAVSQTPKYLVTQMGNDKSIKCEQNLGHDTMYWYKQDSKKFLKIMFSYNNKELIINETVPNRFSPKSPDKAHLNLHINSLELGDSAVYFCASSQEEGRGPQHFGDGTRLSIL.

The table lists this clonotype with a few counts. DNA of the CDR3: TGTGCCAGCAGCCTGGGACCCCCGGAAGGAGAGACCCAGTACTTC. It translates to CASSLGPPEGETQYF. The rearrangement links TRBV5-6 to TRBJ2-5; the D gene could be TRBD1 or TRBD2 (5 bases each). Between the trimmed V and J ends, which lost 4 bases and 4 bases, there was a span of 17 bases. The CDR3 is 15 residues long. The germline V gene has CDR1 SGHDT and CDR2 YYEEEE.

This clonotype has ten or more counts. The V and J genes are TRBV5-5 and TRBJ2-2; D ambiguous. V lost 0 bases and J 5 bases, leaving 8 bases between the germline ends. CDR3 length equals 14 residues. Germline loops: CDR1 SGHKS, CDR2 YYEKEE (reference sequence). In DNA form, the CDR3 reads TGTGCCAGCAGCTTGGCGCCTGCGACCGGGGAGCTGTTTTTT. Protein sequence: CASSLAPATGELFF. The whole variable domain, filled in from reference TRBV5-5 and TRBJ2-2, reads DAGVTQSPTHLIKTRGQQVTLRCSPISGHKSVSWYQQVLGQGPQFIFQYYEKEERGRGNFPDRFSARQFPNYSSELNVNALLLGDSALYLCASSLAPATGELFFGEGSRLTVL.

There are a few counts of this clonotype. The gene calls are TRBV7-6 and TRBJ2-3, with 7 bases identical to TRBD2. V was clipped by 0 bases and J by 5 bases; unmatched bases: 11. Germline CDR1 SGHVS, CDR2 FNYEAQ. The CDR3 covers 17 residues. CDR3 sequence reads: CASSLAVLGGRGDTQYF. The DNA for the CDR3 is TGTGCCAGCAGCTTAGCGGTACTGGGCGGGAGAGGAGATACGCAGTATTTT.

For the CDR3, the DNA is TGTGCCAGCACCCTCGGGGTGTTTTCGACCTATGGCTACACCTTC. Encoded protein: CASTLGVFSTYGYTF. The rearrangement links TRBV9 to TRBJ1-2; D call uncertain. Germline V gene data show CDR1 as SGDLS and CDR2 as YYNGEE. Trimming pared 6 bases from V and 4 bases from J, leaving 19 bases between. The CDR3 covers 15 residues.

This clonotype was detected many times. V and J are TRBV5-1 and TRBJ1-3; D call uncertain. V was shortened by 2 bases and J by 0 bases, with 12 bases between the two germline ends. Germline V gene sequence: CDR1 SGHRS, CDR2 YFSETQ. The CDR3 contains 16 residues. CDR3 protein: CASSLEGTFSGNTIYF. The CDR3 coding sequence is TGCGCCAGCAGCTTAGAGGGTACCTTCTCTGGAAACACCATATATTTT.

In this sample, this clonotype turned up many times. CDR3 residues: CASRQGNTGELFF. DNA of the CDR3: TGTGCCAGCCGTCAGGGGAACACCGGGGAGCTGTTTTTT. This chain connects TRBV2 to TRBJ2-2, with a possible D match to TRBD1 (5 bases). CDR3 length: 13 amino acids. V was trimmed by 8 bases and J by 1 base, leaving 8 bases between them. Germline-derived CDR1 and CDR2 are SNHLY and FYNNEI.

This clonotype was seen a single time. This chain connects TRBV9 to TRBJ2-1; D is undetermined. Germline-derived CDR1 and CDR2 are SGDLS and YYNGEE. The CDR3 has 16 amino acids. The V end was cut by 0 bases, the J end by 6 bases, with 16 bases between. In DNA form, the CDR3 reads TGTGCCAGCAGCGTAGGCGCGACCAGGCCTTCCAATGAGCAGTTCTTC. The encoded protein is CASSVGATRPSNEQFF.

At least ten counts were recorded for this clonotype. The chain links TRBV5-1 to TRBJ2-2; 12 positions agree with TRBD2. From germline, CDR1 is SGHRS and CDR2 YFSETQ. This CDR3 has 13 amino acids. With 4 bases clipped from V and 10 bases from J, the junction kept 2 bases outside the gene matches. As DNA, the CDR3 is TGCGCCAGCAGCCGGACTAGCGGGACGGAGCTGTTTTTT. Translation: CASSRTSGTELFF.

In this sample, this clonotype turned up a few times. V usage is TRBV20-1 and J usage is TRBJ1-2, with D possibly TRBD1 on 5 matching bases. V lost 3 bases, J lost 7 bases, and 9 bases lay in between. CDR1 is DFQATT, CDR2 SNEGSKA, per germline (reference sequence). CDR3 length: 11 residues. For the CDR3, the DNA is TGCAGTGCTAGTGGAGGGGTTGGCTACACCTTC. This translates into CSASGGVGYTF.

This clonotype has only a few counts. The V and J genes are TRBV6-5 and TRBJ2-7; no clear D gene. The CDR3 sequence is 15 residues long. In germline, CDR1 is MNHEY, CDR2 SVGAGI. Trimming stripped 0 bases from V and 6 bases from J, with 15 bases between. CDR3 amino acids: CASSYSKPAQGEQYF. CDR3 DNA sequence: TGTGCCAGCAGTTACTCGAAGCCAGCGCAAGGCGAGCAGTACTTC.

There are a few counts of this clonotype. The chain recombines TRBV21-1 with TRBJ1-1; the table's D gene call, TRBD1, was not cross checked with the DNA. TRBV21-1 is a recognized pseudogene. The CDR3 spans 12 residues. The CDR3 DNA reads TGTGCCAGCAGCAAAGCGAAGGGGGAAGCTTTCTTT. Its translation is CASSKAKGEAFF.

V is TRBV7-2 and J is TRBJ1-2; D not certain. This CDR3 is built from 16 residues. V was cut by 1 base and J by 8 bases, with 20 bases left in between. Per germline, CDR1 SGHTA and CDR2 FQGNSA. The CDR3: CASSLGYGSGRRGYTF. Here the CDR3 DNA reads TGTGCCAGCAGCTTAGGTTACGGTAGCGGCCGCCGAGGCTACACCTTC.

The chain recombines TRBV20-1 with TRBJ2-7; perhaps TRBD2 as D (6 bases). This CDR3 is built from 14 residues. Germline V gene data show CDR1 as DFQATT and CDR2 as SNEGSKA (reference sequence). Trimming removed 6 bases at V and 3 bases at J, with 18 bases between. CDR3 amino acids: CSAEGGMGDYEQYF. The CDR3 coding sequence is TGCAGTGCGGAGGGCGGGATGGGAGACTACGAGCAGTACTTC.

The rearrangement links TRBV2 to TRBJ2-5; a possible D gene is TRBD1 (6 bases). V was pared by 6 bases and J by 0 bases, with 8 bases between. Germline lookup yields CDR1 SNHLY and CDR2 FYNNEI. CDR3 length: 13 amino acids. The CDR3 reads CASRRQDQETQYF. The CDR3, as DNA: TGTGCCAGCAGACGACAGGACCAAGAGACCCAGTACTTC.

This clonotype was observed a handful of times. CDR3 sequence reads: CASSLLGRAFF. The CDR3 DNA sequence: TGTGCCAGCAGCTTACTGGGAAGAGCTTTCTTT. V usage is TRBV7-2 and J usage is TRBJ1-1; D uncertain. This CDR3 comprises 11 residues. In germline, CDR1 is SGHTA, CDR2 FQGNSA. The V gene lost 2 bases and the J gene lost 10 bases, with 8 bases spanning the gap. The full variable domain, rest sourced from reference TRBV7-2 and TRBJ1-1, is GAGVSQSPSNKVTEKGKDVELRCDPISGHTALYWYRQSLGQGLEFLIYFQGNSAPDKSGLPSDRFSAERTGGSVSTLTIQRTQQEDSAVYLCASSLLGRAFFGQGTRLTVV.

This clonotype was seen ten or more times. This chain uses TRBV10-3 with TRBJ1-2; D possibly corresponds to TRBD1 (6 bases). Trimming removed 3 bases from V and 5 bases from J, with 10 bases in between. CDR1 and CDR2 from the germline V gene are ENHRY and SYGVKD. The CDR3 is 13 amino acids. The CDR3, as DNA: TGTGCCATCAGTGACAGGGGACTATATGGCTACACCTTC. As protein: CAISDRGLYGYTF.

This clonotype was seen many times. This chain joins TRBV6-2 or TRBV6-3 and TRBJ1-1; D gene unclear. The germline CDR1 and CDR2 sequences are MNHEY and SVGEGT. The germline V and J ends were trimmed by 5 bases and 3 bases, with 4 bases remaining between them. The CDR3 is 11 amino acids. Written as DNA, the CDR3 is TGTGCCAGCAGTCGGTACACTGAAGCTTTCTTT. It yields the protein CASSRYTEAFF.

This clonotype has more than one count but fewer than ten. The rearrangement joins TRBV20-1 to TRBJ2-7; D possibly corresponds to TRBD1 (6 bases). The germline CDR1 and CDR2 sequences are DFQATT and SNEGSKA (reference sequence). The CDR3 loop spans 14 amino acids. Trimming removed 1 base at V and 4 bases at J, with 14 bases between. CDR3 sequence reads: CSARGWDKKYEQYF. The CDR3 DNA sequence: TGCAGTGCTAGAGGCTGGGACAAAAAATACGAGCAGTACTTC.